This TCR beta chain was captured in a study of CD8 T cells in Susac syndrome. Random hexamers were used to reverse transcribe 0.5 to 1 ug of RNA. Across 54 Vbeta and 13 Jbeta, immunoSEQ multiplex PCR amplified TCR beta CDR3. One entry per CDR3 protein, called by TCRdb with MiXCR from the immunoSEQ multiplex PCR reads. Of 150,000 or so distinct CDR3 sequences listed, 90% to 95% are singletons. CD8+ and CD4+ blood T cells underwent TCR beta sequencing. Controls matched for sex and age were healthy donors. Purification of the CD8+ and CD4+ T cells relied on negative isolation, and TEMRA cells underwent FACS enrichment. The CDR3 runs 14 residues. The V and J ends lost 7 bases and 9 bases respectively, with 22 bases between them.

Sequencing was performed on CD4+ T cells from PBMCs. The receptor was derived from a human donor in good health. This chain links TRBV12-3 or TRBV12-4 with TRBJ2-7; no firm D call. CDR3 region: CASTQLLQSGRQYF. The CDR3 DNA is TGTGCCAGCACCCAGCTACTGCAGTCCGGACGGCAGTACTTC.